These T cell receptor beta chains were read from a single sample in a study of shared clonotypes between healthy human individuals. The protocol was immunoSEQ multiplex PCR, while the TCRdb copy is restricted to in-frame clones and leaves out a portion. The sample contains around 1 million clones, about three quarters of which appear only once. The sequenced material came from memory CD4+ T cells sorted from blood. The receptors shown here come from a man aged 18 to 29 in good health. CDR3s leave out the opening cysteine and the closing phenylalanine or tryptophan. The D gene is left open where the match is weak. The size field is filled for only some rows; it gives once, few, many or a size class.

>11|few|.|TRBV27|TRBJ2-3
ASSTGSTDTQY
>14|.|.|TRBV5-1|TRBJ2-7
ASSLGGRRSSYEQY
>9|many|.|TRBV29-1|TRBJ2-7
SARQEYEQY
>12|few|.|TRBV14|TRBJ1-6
ASSQEWRGTPLH
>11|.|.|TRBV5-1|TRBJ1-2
ASSPGSNYGYT
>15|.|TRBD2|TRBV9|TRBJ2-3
ASSTNPPTSVGDTQY
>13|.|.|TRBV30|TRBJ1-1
AWSGTPPLTTEAF
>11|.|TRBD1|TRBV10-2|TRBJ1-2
ATIGQGGYGYT
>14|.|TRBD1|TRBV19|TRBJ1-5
ASSPTGGWRNQPQH
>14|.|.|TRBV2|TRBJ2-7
ASSGGAAGASYEQY
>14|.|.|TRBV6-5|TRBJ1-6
ASSYSSSSYNSPLH
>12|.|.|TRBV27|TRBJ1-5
ASRIQGGNQPQH
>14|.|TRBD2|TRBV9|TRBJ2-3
ASSARLAGNTDTQY
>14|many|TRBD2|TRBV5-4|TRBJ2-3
ASSSTSGRAGDTQY
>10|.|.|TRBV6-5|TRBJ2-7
ASSSPAPEQY
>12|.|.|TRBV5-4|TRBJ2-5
ASTLIGQGNTQY
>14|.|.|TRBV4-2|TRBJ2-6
ASSQVVGSGANVLT
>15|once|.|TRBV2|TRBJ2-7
ASSGATQRVFSYEQY